This T cell receptor beta chain was recovered during a study of T cell changes during pregnancy in multiple sclerosis (dated by TCRdb to between 2017 and 2020). Looking at the study overall: Changes in the T cell repertoire over the course of pregnancy were examined in this study in women with multiple sclerosis.

The library was generated by the immunoSEQ multiplex PCR assay. In its TCRdb copy, this immuneACCESS table keeps in-frame sequences only and misses some clones. Where compared with another copy, unresolved V genes explain less than half of these, and the others have no known cause. The sample table holds about 93,000 clones, of which approximately 92% were seen once. The biggest ten clones account for approximately 1.9% of the sample. This clone has a single count. The specificity of this receptor is unknown. No per-base quality is available; no much larger clone lies one base away. Here V drops 2 bases and J drops 4 bases, and the junction holds 7 bases not matched to any gene. The CDR3 holds 17 amino acids from the cysteine to the phenylalanine. The retained sequence is limited to the CDR3, 51 bases, with the frame set at the first base. Reading the germline V gene gives CDR1 SGDLS and CDR2 YYNGEE.

The TCR sequence derives from a female donor with multiple sclerosis, enrolled in a pregnancy study. Sequencing used peripheral blood, obtained after pregnancy. Here the chain combines TRBV9 and TRBJ2-2, and TRBD2 matches 11 of the central bases. The bases are TGTGCCAGCAGCGTCGCCGCTAGCGGGGGGTTCACCGGGGAGCTGTTTTTT. Translated, it gives CASSVAASGGFTGELFF.